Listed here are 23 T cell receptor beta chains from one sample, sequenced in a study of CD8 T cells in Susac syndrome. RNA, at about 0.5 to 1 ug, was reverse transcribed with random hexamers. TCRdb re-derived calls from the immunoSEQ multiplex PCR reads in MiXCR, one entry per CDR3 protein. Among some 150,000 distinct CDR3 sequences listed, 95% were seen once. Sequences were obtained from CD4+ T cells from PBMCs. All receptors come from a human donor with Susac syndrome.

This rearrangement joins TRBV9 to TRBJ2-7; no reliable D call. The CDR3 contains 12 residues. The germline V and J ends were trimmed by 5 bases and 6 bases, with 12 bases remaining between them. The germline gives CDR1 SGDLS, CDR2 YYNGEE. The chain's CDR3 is CASSGVNSEQYF. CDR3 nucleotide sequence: TGTGCCAGCAGTGGAGTGAACAGCGAGCAGTACTTC.

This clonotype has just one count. CDR3 coding DNA: TGTGCCAGCAGCCCCCGACTAGCGGGGGCGTCCGGGGAGCTGTTTTTT. Protein: CASSPRLAGASGELFF. J is TRBJ2-2 and V is TRBV7-9; 12 bases are shared with TRBD2. Trimming cost V 5 bases and J 6 bases; bases outside gene matches: 7. CDR1 is SEHNR and CDR2 is FQNEAQ in the germline V gene (reference sequence). The CDR3 is made up of 16 amino acids.

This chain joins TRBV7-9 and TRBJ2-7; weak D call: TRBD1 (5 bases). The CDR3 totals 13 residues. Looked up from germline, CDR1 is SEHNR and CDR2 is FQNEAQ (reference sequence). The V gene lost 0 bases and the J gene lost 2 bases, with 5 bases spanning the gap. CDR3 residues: CASSLADTYEQYF. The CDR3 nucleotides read TGTGCCAGCAGCTTAGCGGACACCTACGAGCAGTACTTC.

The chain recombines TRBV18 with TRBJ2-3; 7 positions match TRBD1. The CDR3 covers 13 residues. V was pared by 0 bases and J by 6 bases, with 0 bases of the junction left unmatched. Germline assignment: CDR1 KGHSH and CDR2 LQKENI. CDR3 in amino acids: CASSPPRGDTQYF. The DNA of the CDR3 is TGTGCCAGCTCACCACCCAGGGGGGATACGCAGTATTTT.

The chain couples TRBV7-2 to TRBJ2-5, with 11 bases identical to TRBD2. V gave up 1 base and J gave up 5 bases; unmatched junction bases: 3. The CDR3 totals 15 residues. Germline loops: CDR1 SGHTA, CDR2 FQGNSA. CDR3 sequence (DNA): TGTGCCAGCAGCTTAGGACTAGCGGGGATGGAGACCCAGTACTTC. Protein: CASSLGLAGMETQYF. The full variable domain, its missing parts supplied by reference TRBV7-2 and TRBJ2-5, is GAGVSQSPSNKVTEKGKDVELRCDPISGHTALYWYRQSLGQGLEFLIYFQGNSAPDKSGLPSDRFSAERTGGSVSTLTIQRTQQEDSAVYLCASSLGLAGMETQYFGPGTRLLVL.

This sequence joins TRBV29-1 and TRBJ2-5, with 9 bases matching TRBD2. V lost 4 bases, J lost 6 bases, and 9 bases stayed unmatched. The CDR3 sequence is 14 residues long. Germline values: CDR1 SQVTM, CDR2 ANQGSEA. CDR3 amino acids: CSVAPSGASKTQYF. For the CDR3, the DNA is TGCAGCGTTGCTCCTAGCGGGGCCTCTAAGACCCAGTACTTC.

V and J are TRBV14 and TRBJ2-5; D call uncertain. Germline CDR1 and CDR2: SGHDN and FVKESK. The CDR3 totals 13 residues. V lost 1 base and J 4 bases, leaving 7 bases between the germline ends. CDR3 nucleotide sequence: TGTGCCAGCAGCCAAGTCTGGGGAGAGACCCAGTACTTC. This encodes CASSQVWGETQYF.

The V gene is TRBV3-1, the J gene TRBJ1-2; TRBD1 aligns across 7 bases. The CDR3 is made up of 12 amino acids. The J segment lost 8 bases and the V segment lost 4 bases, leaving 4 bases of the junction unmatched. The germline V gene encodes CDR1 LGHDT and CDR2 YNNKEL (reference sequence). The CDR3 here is CASSPTGRGYTF. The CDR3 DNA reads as TGTGCCAGCAGCCCGACAGGGAGAGGCTACACCTTC. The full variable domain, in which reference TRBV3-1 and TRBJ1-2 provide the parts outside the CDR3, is DTAVSQTPKYLVTQMGNDKSIKCEQNLGHDTMYWYKQDSKKFLKIMFSYNNKELIINETVPNRFSPKSPDKAHLNLHINSLELGDSAVYFCASSPTGRGYTFGSGTRLTVV.

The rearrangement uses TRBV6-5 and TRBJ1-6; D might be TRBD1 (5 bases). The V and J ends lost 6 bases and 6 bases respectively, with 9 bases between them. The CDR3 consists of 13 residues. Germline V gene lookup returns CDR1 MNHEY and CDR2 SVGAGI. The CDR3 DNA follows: TGTGCCAGCAGACCGGGACCTAATTCACCCCTCCACTTT. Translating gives CASRPGPNSPLHF.

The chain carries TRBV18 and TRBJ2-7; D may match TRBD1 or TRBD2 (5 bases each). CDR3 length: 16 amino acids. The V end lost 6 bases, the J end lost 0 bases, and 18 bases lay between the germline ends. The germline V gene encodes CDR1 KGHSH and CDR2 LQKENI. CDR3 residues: CASSPDMGRTSYEQYF. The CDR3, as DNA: TGTGCCAGCTCCCCCGATATGGGACGGACCTCCTACGAGCAGTACTTC.

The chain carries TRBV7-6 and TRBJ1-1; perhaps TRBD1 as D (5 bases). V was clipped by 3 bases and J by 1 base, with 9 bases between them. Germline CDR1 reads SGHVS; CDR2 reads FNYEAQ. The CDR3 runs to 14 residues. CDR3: CASSLRGENTEAFF. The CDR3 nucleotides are TGTGCCAGCAGCTTGAGAGGGGAGAACACTGAAGCTTTCTTT.

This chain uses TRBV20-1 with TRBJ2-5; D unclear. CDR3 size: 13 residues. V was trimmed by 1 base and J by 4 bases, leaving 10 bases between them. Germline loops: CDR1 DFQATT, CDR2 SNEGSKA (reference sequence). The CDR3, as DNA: TGCAGTGCTAGAGTTGGTACCTTAGAGACCCAGTACTTC. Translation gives CSARVGTLETQYF.

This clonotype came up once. The CDR3, as DNA: TGTGCCAGCAGCACTACAGGACAGGGAAGTAATGAGCAGTTCTTC. As protein: CASSTTGQGSNEQFF. The J gene is TRBJ2-1, the V gene TRBV5-6, with TRBD1 identical over 8 bases. V shed 4 bases, J shed 7 bases, and the junction held 10 bases outside the gene matches. This CDR3 spans 15 amino acids. Germline V CDR1 and CDR2: SGHDT, YYEEEE.

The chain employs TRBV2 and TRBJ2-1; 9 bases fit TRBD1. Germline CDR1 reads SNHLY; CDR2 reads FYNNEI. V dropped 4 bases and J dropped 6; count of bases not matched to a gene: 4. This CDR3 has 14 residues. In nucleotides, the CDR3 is TGTGCCAGCAGTGCCACGGGACAGGGCAATGAGCAGTTCTTC. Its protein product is CASSATGQGNEQFF.

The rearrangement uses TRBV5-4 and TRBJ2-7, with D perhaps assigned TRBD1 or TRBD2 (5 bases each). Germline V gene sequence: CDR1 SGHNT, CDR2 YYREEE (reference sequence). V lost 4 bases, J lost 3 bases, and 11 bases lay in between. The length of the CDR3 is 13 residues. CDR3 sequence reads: CASSRPGLYEQYF. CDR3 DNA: TGTGCCAGCAGCCGACCGGGGCTCTACGAGCAGTACTTC.

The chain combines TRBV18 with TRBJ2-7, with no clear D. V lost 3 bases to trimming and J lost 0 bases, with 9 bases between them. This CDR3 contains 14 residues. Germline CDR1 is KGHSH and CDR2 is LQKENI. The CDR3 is CASSPGKFSYEQYF. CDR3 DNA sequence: TGTGCCAGCTCACCGGGCAAGTTCTCCTACGAGCAGTACTTC.

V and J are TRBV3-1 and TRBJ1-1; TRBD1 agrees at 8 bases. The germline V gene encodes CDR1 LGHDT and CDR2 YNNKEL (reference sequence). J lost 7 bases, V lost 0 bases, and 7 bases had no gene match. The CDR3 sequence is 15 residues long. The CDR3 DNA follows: TGTGCCAGCAGCCAAGAGGCGACAGGGGTTAATGAAGCTTTCTTT. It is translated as CASSQEATGVNEAFF.

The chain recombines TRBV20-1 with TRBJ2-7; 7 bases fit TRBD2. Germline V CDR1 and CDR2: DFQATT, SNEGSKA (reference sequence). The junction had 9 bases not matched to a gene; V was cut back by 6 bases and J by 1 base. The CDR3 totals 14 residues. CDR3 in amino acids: CSAAPGGRSYEQYF. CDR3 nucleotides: TGCAGTGCGGCGCCGGGGGGTCGGTCCTACGAGCAGTACTTC.

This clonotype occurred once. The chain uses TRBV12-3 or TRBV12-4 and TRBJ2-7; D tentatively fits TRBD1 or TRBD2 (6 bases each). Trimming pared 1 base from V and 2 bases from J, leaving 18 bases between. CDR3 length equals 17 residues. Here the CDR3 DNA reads TGTGCCAGCAGTTTAGGGACAGTTATTAGGGGGGCCTACGAGCAGTACTTC. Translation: CASSLGTVIRGAYEQYF.

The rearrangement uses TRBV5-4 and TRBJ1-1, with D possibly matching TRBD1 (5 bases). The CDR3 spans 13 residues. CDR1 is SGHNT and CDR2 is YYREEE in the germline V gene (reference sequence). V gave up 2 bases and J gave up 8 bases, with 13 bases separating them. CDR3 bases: TGTGCCAGCAGCTTTGTTAACGGGGGAGAAGCTTTCTTT. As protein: CASSFVNGGEAFF.

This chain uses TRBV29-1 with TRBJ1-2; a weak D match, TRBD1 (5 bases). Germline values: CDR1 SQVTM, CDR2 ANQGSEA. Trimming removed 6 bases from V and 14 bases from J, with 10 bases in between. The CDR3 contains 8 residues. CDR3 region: CSVDKGTF. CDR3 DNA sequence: TGCAGCGTCGACAAGGGGACCTTC.

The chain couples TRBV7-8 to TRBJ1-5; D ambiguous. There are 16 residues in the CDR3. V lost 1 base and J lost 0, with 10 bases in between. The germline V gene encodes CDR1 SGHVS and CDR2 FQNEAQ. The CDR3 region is CASSLVDTDSNQPQHF. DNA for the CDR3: TGTGCCAGCAGCTTAGTTGACACCGATAGCAATCAGCCCCAGCATTTT.

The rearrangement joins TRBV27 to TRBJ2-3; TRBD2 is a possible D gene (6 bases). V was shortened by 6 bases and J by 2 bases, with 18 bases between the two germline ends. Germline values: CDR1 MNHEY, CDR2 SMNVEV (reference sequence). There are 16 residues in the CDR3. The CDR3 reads CASRPSSGLNTDTQYF. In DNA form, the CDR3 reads TGTGCCAGCAGACCCTCGAGCGGGCTTAACACAGATACGCAGTATTTT.